This TCR beta chain was captured by sequencing in a study of shared clonotypes between healthy human individuals. Germline V gene data show CDR1 as SGHRS and CDR2 as YFSETQ. The CDR3 extends over 17 amino acids. V shed 8 bases and J shed 3 bases, with 27 bases lying between them. Some 30,000 T cell genomes (around 200 ng DNA) went into each sorted-subset replicate. The data were produced by immunoSEQ multiplex PCR, yet TCRdb's version contains in-frame clones alone and is incomplete. The data show 150,000 to 200,000 clones, 80% to 95% seen once. Source material: naive CD4+ T cells sorted from blood. Subset: CD45RA+ positively selected. V is TRBV5-1 and J is TRBJ2-7; D may be TRBD2 (5 bases). The sequence was collected from a woman under 40 in good health. This CDR3 is CASRRSDYTATFYEQYF. The CDR3 DNA follows: TGCGCCAGTAGGAGGAGCGACTACACGGCAACTTTCTACGAGCAGTACTTC.